This T cell receptor (beta chain) derives from a study of blood T cell repertoires in COVID-19. Study-wide context: Either two negative PCRs, clearance, or symptom resolution qualified Cohort 3 donors as recovered. Samples came from the United States, Italy and Spain, spanning acute and convalescent COVID-19.

This clone was observed once. Generated by immunoSEQ multiplex PCR, the TCRdb table keeps only in-frame clones and is missing some. The data show approximately 200,000 clones, with roughly 84% seen just once and 7% to 9% held by the top ten. Sequencing was carried out using PBMCs or T cells enriched from blood (not recorded which). The receptor was derived from a man aged 30 to 39 in a cohort exposed to, infected with or recovered from COVID-19 (not recorded which).

CDR3 amino acids: CATSDSPSGAGDSNQPQHF. DNA for the CDR3: TGTGCCACCAGTGATTCACCCAGTGGGGCGGGGGATAGCAATCAGCCCCAGCATTTT. V usage is TRBV24-1 and J usage is TRBJ1-5, with a possible D match to TRBD1 (5 bases). Trimming left V 2 bases short and J 0 bases short, with 19 bases between. The CDR3 is made up of 19 amino acids. CDR1 and CDR2 (germline): KGHDR, SFDVKD.